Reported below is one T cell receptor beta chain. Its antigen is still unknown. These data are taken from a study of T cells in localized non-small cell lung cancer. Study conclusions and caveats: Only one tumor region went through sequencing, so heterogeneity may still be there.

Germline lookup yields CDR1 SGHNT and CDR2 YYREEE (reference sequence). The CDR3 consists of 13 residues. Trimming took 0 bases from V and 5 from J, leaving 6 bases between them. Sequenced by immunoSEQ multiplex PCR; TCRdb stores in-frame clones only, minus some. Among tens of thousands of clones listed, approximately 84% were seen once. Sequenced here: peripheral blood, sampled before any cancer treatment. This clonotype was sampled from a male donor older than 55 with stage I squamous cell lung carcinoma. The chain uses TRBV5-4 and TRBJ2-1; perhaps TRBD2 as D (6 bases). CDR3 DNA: TGTGCCAGCAGCTTGGGGAGGGACAATGAGCAGTTCTTC. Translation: CASSLGRDNEQFF.